This T cell receptor (beta chain) was profiled in a study of T cell repertoires in cytomegalovirus infection. Background on the study: Public TCR beta signatures marked donors with CMV infection and the matching HLA.

Via MiXCR, TCRdb re-called the reads, giving one row per CDR3 protein. The sample yields some 180,000 distinct CDR3 sequences, nearly 9.5% seen once. Study-wide results and limits: HLA-C-restricted CMV clonotypes gave the most frequent clonotype in two of eight donors. Cumulative frequency of public TCR beta families picked out carriers of CMV plus the relevant HLA.

In its sample, this clonotype was seen a few times. Antigen specificity is unknown. Unmatched junction bases numbered 5, after V lost 0 bases and J lost 3 bases. This CDR3 contains 16 residues. The germline CDR1 and CDR2 sequences are KGHDR and SFDVKD. This rearrangement joins TRBV24-1 to TRBJ2-5; 8 nucleotides match TRBD2. The specimen was PBMCs. This TCR came from a human donor in good health (CMV status not recorded). Some clones in this sample may be carry-over from other donors' samples. The CDR3 protein is CATSDLGTGGEETQYF. The CDR3 DNA reads TGTGCCACCAGTGATTTGGGGACGGGAGGGGAAGAGACCCAGTACTTC.